The 2 T cell receptor beta chains below come from one sample, sequenced in a study of T cells in Graves' hyperthyroidism and ophthalmopathy. RNA transcripts served as the template for amplifying TCR beta CDR3 regions. The HTBI set primed first-round TCR CDR3 RT-PCR. Using its own MiXCR run on the multiplex PCR reads, TCRdb lists one record per CDR3 protein. Found here are fewer than 850,000 distinct CDR3 sequences, 15% to 20% of them singletons; the top ten hold 15% to 17%. Material for sequencing was blood. The receptors were sampled from a man aged 45-65 years with Graves' hyperthyroidism.

The rearrangement uses TRBV6-2 or TRBV6-3 and TRBJ1-6; no firm D call. V was cut by 5 bases and J by 9 bases, with 14 bases left in between. The CDR3 consists of 14 residues. Germline CDR1 and CDR2: MNHEY and SVGEGT. In DNA form, the CDR3 reads TGTGCCAGCAGTCGTGGATCGTTGGGTTCACCCCTCCACTTT. It specifies CASSRGSLGSPLHF.

V usage is TRBV28 and J usage is TRBJ1-1, with TRBD1 as a possible D gene (5 bases). This CDR3 region has 11 residues. The germline V gene has CDR1 MDHEN and CDR2 SYDVKM. Trimming stripped 3 bases from V and 11 bases from J, with 10 bases between. Here the CDR3 reads CASSFDSRAFF. CDR3 in DNA: TGTGCCAGCAGTTTTGACAGTCGGGCTTTCTTT.